The 3 T cell receptor beta chains reported below all come from one sample, sequenced in a study of shared clonotypes between healthy human individuals. Profiled with immunoSEQ multiplex PCR; TCRdb holds only in-frame clones, not every one. The sample yields roughly 510,000 clones, approximately 79% seen once. The sample was PBMCs. These receptors were taken from a woman between 40 and 50 years old in good health. Some clones in this sample may be carry-over from other donors' samples.

V and J are TRBV29-1 and TRBJ2-7; 10 nucleotides agree with TRBD2. The CDR3 length is 14 residues. Unmatched junction bases numbered 7, after V lost 6 bases and J lost 2 bases. Germline V gene sequence: CDR1 SQVTM, CDR2 ANQGSEA. CDR3 residues: CSVSPSGSTYEQYF. The CDR3 DNA reads as TGCAGCGTATCCCCTAGCGGGAGTACCTACGAGCAGTACTTC.

The chain joins TRBV6-6 to TRBJ2-2; TRBD1 might be the D (6 bases). V shed 2 bases and J shed 3 bases, with 7 bases lying between them. CDR1 MNHNY and CDR2 SVGAGI come from the germline V gene (reference sequence). This CDR3 spans 14 amino acids. The CDR3 DNA reads TGTGCCAGCAGTTACCGGACAGACACCGGGGAGCTGTTTTTT. Translation: CASSYRTDTGELFF.

This chain links TRBV6-1 with TRBJ2-5; D gene ambiguous. The CDR3 extends over 12 amino acids. V lost 1 base and J lost 4, with 4 bases in between. Germline V lookup: CDR1 MNHNS, CDR2 SASEGT. CDR3 protein: CASSEVTETQYF. The CDR3, as DNA: TGTGCCAGCAGTGAAGTGACAGAGACCCAGTACTTC.